A single sample gave rise to the 11 T cell receptor beta chains below, sequenced in a study of OX40 agonist ivuxolimab in advanced cancers. This table comes from immunoSEQ multiplex PCR, and its TCRdb copy is limited to in-frame clones, with some not included. The table includes roughly 15,000 clones, 85% to 95% detected once. This material consisted of CD4+ or CD8+ T cells sorted from blood, taken in a trial of the OX40 agonist ivuxolimab. Receptors originate from an adult with an advanced solid tumor such as melanoma, head and neck, liver or kidney cancer.

The rearrangement links TRBV9 to TRBJ2-1; D is uncertain. Per the germline V gene, CDR1 is SGDLS and CDR2 is YYNGEE. The CDR3 covers 13 residues. The germline V and J ends were trimmed by 6 bases and 8 bases, with 15 bases remaining between them. The CDR3 bases are TGTGCCAGCACCCCCCCCCGTCCGGATGAGCAGTTCTTC. Translated, it gives CASTPPRPDEQFF.

This rearrangement joins TRBV29-1 to TRBJ2-5; D is tentatively TRBD1 or TRBD2 (5 bases each). Germline V gene data show CDR1 as SQVTM and CDR2 as ANQGSEA. The CDR3 is 12 amino acids. The germline V and J ends were trimmed by 8 bases and 4 bases, with 14 bases remaining between them. CDR3 sequence: CSSMWGLETQYF. DNA for the CDR3: TGCAGCTCGATGTGGGGGTTAGAGACCCAGTACTTC.

This sequence joins TRBV27 and TRBJ1-6; a weak D match, TRBD1 (5 bases). The ends were cut back, 6 bases at V and 10 bases at J, with 16 bases in the middle. The CDR3 is 14 residues long. Germline CDR1 is MNHEY and CDR2 is SMNVEV (reference sequence). CDR3 DNA sequence: TGTGCCAGCAGCCTCGTTGGGGGGTGGTCACCCCTCCACTTT. Protein product: CASSLVGGWSPLHF.

The chain uses TRBV29-1 and TRBJ2-3; tentatively, D is TRBD2 (6 bases). The germline V gene has CDR1 SQVTM and CDR2 ANQGSEA. This CDR3 contains 16 residues. Trimming pared 3 bases from V and 2 bases from J, leaving 18 bases between. The chain's CDR3 is CSVEDGGAPYTDTQYF. The CDR3 DNA follows: TGCAGCGTTGAGGACGGGGGAGCCCCCTACACAGATACGCAGTATTTT.

The chain carries TRBV27 and TRBJ1-1; D is unclear. Trimming took 2 bases from V and 2 from J, leaving 6 bases between them. The CDR3 totals 13 residues. Germline V gene data show CDR1 as MNHEY and CDR2 as SMNVEV (reference sequence). The DNA of the CDR3 is TGTGCCAGCAGTTTAGCAGAAAACACTGAAGCTTTCTTT. This encodes CASSLAENTEAFF.

The V and J genes are TRBV19 and TRBJ1-1; TRBD1 is a possible D gene (5 bases). Between the trimmed V and J ends, which lost 3 bases and 3 bases, there was a span of 17 bases. The CDR3 has 16 residues. The germline V gene has CDR1 LNHDA and CDR2 SQIVND (reference sequence). The CDR3 loop is CASSIGVAGLDTEAFF. CDR3 DNA: TGTGCCAGTAGTATCGGGGTGGCAGGGTTGGACACTGAAGCTTTCTTT.

The rearrangement joins TRBV27 to TRBJ2-7; TRBD1 or TRBD2 may be the D gene (6 bases each). The CDR3 runs to 14 residues. V was trimmed by 6 bases and J by 1 base, leaving 13 bases between them. Germline lookup yields CDR1 MNHEY and CDR2 SMNVEV (reference sequence). CDR3 sequence: CASSPPGASYEQYF. The CDR3, as DNA: TGTGCCAGCAGCCCACCGGGGGCATCCTACGAGCAGTACTTC.

This chain connects TRBV6-5 to TRBJ2-5, with D possibly TRBD1 on 6 matching bases. The CDR3 loop spans 14 amino acids. The germline CDR1 and CDR2 sequences are MNHEY and SVGAGI. Trimming stripped 2 bases from V and 0 bases from J, with 7 bases between. CDR3 bases: TGTGCCAGCAGTTACGACAGGAACCAAGAGACCCAGTACTTC. Protein product: CASSYDRNQETQYF.

The rearrangement joins TRBV6-1 to TRBJ2-7; 7 bases line up with TRBD2. The germline gives CDR1 MNHNS, CDR2 SASEGT. V gave up 1 base and J gave up 1 base; unmatched junction bases: 4. This CDR3 has 15 amino acids. CDR3 residues: CASSEVGGGSYEQYF. DNA of the CDR3: TGTGCCAGCAGTGAAGTTGGGGGGGGATCCTACGAGCAGTACTTC.

V and J are TRBV5-1 and TRBJ1-3, with 7 bases that match TRBD1. V lost 5 bases and J lost 8; bases outside the gene matches: 7. The CDR3 loop spans 13 amino acids. Germline V gene sequence: CDR1 SGHRS, CDR2 YFSETQ. The CDR3, as DNA: TGCGCCAGCAGTCGGGACAGAGGGGACACCATATATTTT. Amino acid sequence: CASSRDRGDTIYF.

The chain links TRBV14 to TRBJ1-4; 8 nucleotides agree with TRBD1. Germline V gives CDR1 SGHDN, CDR2 FVKESK. CDR3 length: 19 amino acids. With 1 base clipped from V and 3 bases from J, the junction kept 13 bases outside the gene matches. The CDR3: CASSQGLAGGVGANEKLFF. CDR3 sequence (DNA): TGTGCCAGCAGCCAAGGATTGGCAGGGGGCGTGGGAGCTAATGAAAAACTGTTTTTT.